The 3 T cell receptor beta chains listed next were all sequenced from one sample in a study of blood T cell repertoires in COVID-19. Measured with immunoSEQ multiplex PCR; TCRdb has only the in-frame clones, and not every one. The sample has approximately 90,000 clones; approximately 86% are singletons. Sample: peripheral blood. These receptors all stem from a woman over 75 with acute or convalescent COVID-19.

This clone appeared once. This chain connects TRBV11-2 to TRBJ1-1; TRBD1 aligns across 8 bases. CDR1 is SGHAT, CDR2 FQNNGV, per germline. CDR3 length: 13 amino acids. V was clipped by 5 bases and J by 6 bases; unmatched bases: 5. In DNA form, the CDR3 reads TGTGCCAGCAGCCCCCAGGGGGCCCCTGAAGCTTTCTTT. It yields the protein CASSPQGAPEAFF.

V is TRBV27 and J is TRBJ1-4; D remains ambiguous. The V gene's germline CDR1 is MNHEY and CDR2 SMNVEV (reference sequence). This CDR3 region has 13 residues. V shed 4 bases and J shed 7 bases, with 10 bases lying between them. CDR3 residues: CASSSLGIEKLFF. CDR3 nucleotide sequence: TGTGCCAGCAGTTCCCTAGGAATTGAAAAACTGTTTTTT.

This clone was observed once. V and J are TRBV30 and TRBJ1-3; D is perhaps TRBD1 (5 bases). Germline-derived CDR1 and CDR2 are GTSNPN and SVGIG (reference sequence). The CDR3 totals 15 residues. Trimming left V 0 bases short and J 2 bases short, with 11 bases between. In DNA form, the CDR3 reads TGTGCCTGGAGTGTACGCGGGACTGCTGGAAACACCATATATTTT. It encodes CAWSVRGTAGNTIYF.